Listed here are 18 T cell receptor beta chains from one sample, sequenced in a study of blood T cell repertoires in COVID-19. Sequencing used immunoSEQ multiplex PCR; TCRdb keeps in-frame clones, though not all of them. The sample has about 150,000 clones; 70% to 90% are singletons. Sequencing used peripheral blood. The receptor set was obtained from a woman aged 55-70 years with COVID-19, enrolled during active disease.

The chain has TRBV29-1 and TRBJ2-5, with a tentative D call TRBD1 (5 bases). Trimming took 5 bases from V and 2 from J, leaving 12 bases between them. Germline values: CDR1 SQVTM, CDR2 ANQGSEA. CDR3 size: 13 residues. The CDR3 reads CSVFGQGQETQYF. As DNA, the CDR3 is TGCAGCGTTTTTGGGCAGGGACAAGAGACCCAGTACTTC.

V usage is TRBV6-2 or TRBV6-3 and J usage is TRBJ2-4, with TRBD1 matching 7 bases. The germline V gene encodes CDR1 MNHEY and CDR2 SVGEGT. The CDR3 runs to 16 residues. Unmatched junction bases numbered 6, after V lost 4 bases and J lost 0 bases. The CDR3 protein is CASSLGQNLAKNIQYF. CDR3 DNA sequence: TGTGCCAGCAGTTTGGGACAGAACTTAGCCAAAAACATTCAGTACTTC.

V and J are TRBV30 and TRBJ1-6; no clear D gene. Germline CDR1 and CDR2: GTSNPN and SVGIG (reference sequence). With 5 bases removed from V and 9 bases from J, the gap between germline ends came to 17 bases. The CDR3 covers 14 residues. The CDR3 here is CAWSREGPGSPLHF. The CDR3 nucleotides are TGTGCCTGGTCCCGGGAAGGGCCAGGTTCACCCCTCCACTTT.

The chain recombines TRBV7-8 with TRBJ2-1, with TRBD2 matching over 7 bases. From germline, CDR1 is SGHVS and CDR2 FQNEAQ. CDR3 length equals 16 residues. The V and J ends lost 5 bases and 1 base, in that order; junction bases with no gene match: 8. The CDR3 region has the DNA TGTGCCAGCAGCGCCCAACTAGCGACTTCCTACAATGAGCAGTTCTTC. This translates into CASSAQLATSYNEQFF.

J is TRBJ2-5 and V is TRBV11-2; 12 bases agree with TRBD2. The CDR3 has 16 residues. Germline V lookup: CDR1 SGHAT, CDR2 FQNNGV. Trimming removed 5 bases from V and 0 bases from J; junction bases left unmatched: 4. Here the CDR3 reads CASSGRTSGDQETQYF. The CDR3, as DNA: TGTGCCAGCAGCGGCAGGACTAGCGGGGACCAAGAGACCCAGTACTTC. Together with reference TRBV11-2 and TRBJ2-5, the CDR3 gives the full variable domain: EAGVAQSPRYKIIEKRQSVAFWCNPISGHATLYWYQQILGQGPKLLIQFQNNGVVDDSQLPKDRFSAERLKGVDSTLKIQPAKLEDSAVYLCASSGRTSGDQETQYFGPGTRLLVL.

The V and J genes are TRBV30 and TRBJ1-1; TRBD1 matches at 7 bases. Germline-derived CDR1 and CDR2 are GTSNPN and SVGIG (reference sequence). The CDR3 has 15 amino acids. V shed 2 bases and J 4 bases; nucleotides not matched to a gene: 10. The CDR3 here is CAWSPLGQAGTEAFF. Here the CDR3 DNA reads TGTGCCTGGAGTCCACTCGGACAGGCGGGCACTGAAGCTTTCTTT.

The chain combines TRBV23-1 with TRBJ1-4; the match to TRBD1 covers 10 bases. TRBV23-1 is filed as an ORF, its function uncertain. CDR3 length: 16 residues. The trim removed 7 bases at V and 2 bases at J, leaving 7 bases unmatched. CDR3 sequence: CASKGQGMATNEKLFF. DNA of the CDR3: TGCGCCAGCAAGGGACAGGGGATGGCGACTAATGAAAAACTGTTTTTT.

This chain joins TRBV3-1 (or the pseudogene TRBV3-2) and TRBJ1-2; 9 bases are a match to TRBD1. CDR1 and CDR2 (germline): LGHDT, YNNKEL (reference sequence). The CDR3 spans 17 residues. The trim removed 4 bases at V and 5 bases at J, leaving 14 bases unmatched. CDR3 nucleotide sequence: TGTGCCAGCAGCCTTGAATACCCCCCGACAGGGGGTTATGGCTACACCTTC. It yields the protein CASSLEYPPTGGYGYTF.

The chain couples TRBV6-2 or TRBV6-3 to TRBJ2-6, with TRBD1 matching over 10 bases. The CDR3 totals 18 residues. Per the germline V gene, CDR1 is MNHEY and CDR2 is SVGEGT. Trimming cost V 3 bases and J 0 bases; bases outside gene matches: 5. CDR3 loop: CASSYGGQGLSGANVLTF. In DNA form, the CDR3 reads TGTGCCAGCAGTTATGGGGGACAGGGGCTCTCTGGGGCCAACGTCCTGACTTTC.

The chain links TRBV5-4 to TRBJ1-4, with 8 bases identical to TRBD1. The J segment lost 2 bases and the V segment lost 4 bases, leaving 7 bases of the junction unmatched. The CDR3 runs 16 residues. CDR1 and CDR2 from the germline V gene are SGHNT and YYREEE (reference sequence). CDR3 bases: TGTGCCAGCAGCCGGGGACAGGCTCTTACTAATGAAAAACTGTTTTTT. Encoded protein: CASSRGQALTNEKLFF.

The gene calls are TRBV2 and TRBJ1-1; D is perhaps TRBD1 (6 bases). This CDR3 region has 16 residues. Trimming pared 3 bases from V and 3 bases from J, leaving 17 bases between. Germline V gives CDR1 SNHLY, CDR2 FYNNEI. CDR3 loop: CASSERGAIGDTEAFF. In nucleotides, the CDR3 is TGTGCCAGCAGTGAGCGGGGGGCAATAGGGGACACTGAAGCTTTCTTT. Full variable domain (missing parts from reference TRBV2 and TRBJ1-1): EPEVTQTPSHQVTQMGQEVILRCVPISNHLYFYWYRQILGQKVEFLVSFYNNEISEKSEIFDDQFSVERPDGSNFTLKIRSTKLEDSAMYFCASSERGAIGDTEAFFGQGTRLTVV.

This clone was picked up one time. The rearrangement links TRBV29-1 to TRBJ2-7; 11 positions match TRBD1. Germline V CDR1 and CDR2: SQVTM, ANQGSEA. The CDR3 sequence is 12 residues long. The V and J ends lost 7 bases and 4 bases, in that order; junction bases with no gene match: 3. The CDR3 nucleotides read TGCAGCGGTGGACAGGGGGCTTACGAGCAGTACTTC. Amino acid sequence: CSGGQGAYEQYF.

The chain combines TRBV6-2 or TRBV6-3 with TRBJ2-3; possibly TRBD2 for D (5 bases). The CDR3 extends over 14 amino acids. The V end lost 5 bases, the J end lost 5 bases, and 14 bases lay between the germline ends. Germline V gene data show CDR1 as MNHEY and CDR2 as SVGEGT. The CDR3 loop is CASSKRMSGDTQYF. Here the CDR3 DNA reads TGTGCCAGCAGTAAAAGAATGAGCGGAGATACGCAGTATTTT.

The CDR3 DNA reads TGCAGTGCTAGTGTCCAGACAGGGGGTAATCAGCCCCAGCATTTT. Translation: CSASVQTGGNQPQHF. J is TRBJ1-5 and V is TRBV20-1; 9 bases line up with TRBD1. Germline CDR1 and CDR2: DFQATT and SNEGSKA (reference sequence). V was clipped by 3 bases and J by 4 bases; unmatched bases: 7. CDR3 length: 15 residues.

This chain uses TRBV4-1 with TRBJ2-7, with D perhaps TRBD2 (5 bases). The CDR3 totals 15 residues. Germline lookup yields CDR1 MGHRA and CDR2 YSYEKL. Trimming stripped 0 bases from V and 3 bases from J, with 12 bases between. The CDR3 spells CASSQDLGEFYEQYF. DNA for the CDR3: TGCGCCAGCAGCCAAGATCTGGGAGAGTTCTACGAGCAGTACTTC.

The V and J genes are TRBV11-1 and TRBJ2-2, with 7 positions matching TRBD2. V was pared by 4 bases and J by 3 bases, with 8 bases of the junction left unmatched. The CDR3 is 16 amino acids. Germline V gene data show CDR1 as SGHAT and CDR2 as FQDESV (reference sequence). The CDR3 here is CASSSERGRYTGELFF. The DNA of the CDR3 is TGTGCCAGCAGCTCCGAGCGGGGCAGGTACACCGGGGAGCTGTTTTTT.

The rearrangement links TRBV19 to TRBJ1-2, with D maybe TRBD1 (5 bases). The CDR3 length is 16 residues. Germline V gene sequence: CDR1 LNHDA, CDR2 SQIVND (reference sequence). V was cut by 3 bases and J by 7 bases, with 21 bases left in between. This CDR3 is CASSMGGSGVLIGYTF. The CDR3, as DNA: TGTGCCAGTAGTATGGGCGGATCGGGGGTTCTTATTGGCTACACCTTC.

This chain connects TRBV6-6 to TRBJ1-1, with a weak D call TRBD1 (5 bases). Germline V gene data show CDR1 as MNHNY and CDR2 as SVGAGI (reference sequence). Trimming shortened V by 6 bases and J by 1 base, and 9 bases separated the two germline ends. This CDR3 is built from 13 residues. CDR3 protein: CASRWGANTEAFF. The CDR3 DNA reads TGTGCCAGCAGGTGGGGCGCGAACACTGAAGCTTTCTTT.